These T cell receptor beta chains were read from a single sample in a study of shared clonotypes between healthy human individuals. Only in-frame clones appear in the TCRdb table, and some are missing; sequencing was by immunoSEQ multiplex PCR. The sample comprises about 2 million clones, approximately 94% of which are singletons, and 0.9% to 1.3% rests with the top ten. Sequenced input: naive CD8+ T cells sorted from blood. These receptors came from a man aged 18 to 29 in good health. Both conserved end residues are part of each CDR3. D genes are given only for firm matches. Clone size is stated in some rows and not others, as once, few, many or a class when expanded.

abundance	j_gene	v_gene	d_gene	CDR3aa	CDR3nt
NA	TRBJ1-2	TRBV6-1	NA	CASSEGGLGYTF	TGTGCCAGCAGTGAGGGGGGGCTCGGCTACACCTTC
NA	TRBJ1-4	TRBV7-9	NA	CASRKVGGDINEKLFF	TGTGCCAGCAGGAAGGTGGGAGGGGACATCAATGAAAAACTGTTTTTT
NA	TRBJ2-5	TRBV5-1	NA	CASSPRLVQETQYF	TGCGCCAGCAGCCCCCGACTAGTACAAGAGACCCAGTACTTC
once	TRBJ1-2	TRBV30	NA	CAWSRVEGTSYTF	TGTGCCTGGAGTCGGGTCGAGGGGACTAGCTACACCTTC
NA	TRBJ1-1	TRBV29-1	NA	CSAQENTEAFF	TGCAGCGCACAGGAAAACACTGAAGCTTTCTTT
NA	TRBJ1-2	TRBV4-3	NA	CASSPTADSLAGYTF	TGCGCCAGCAGCCCAACAGCGGACAGTCTGGCTGGCTACACCTTC
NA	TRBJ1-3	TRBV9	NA	CASSSGSPSGNTIYF	TGTGCCAGCAGCAGCGGTTCGCCCTCTGGAAACACCATATATTTT
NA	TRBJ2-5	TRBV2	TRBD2	CASSGGLAGRETQYF	TGTGCCAGCAGTGGTGGACTAGCGGGGCGGGAGACCCAGTACTTC
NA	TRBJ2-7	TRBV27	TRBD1	CASSQTGQGWEQYF	TGTGCCAGCAGCCAGACTGGACAGGGGTGGGAGCAGTACTTC
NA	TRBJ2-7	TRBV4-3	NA	CASSQANEGLYEQYF	TGCGCCAGCAGCCAAGCTAATGAGGGTCTCTACGAGCAGTACTTC
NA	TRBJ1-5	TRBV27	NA	CATSFRLFDSLNQPQHF	TGTGCCACCTCGTTCCGCTTATTTGACAGCCTTAATCAGCCCCAGCATTTT
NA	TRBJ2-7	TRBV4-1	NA	CASSPRAGPLGSYEQYF	TGCGCCAGCAGCCCCCGGGCGGGCCCTCTAGGTTCCTACGAGCAGTACTTC
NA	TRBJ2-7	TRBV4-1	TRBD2	CASSPLAGGPYEQYF	TGCGCCAGCAGCCCGTTAGCGGGGGGACCGTACGAGCAGTACTTC
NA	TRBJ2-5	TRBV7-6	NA	CASSLSGEETQYF	TGTGCCAGCAGCTTATCGGGAGAAGAGACCCAGTACTTC
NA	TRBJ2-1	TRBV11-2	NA	CASSSGTGTPAMIEQFF	TGTGCCAGCAGCTCGGGAACCGGGACACCTGCAATGATTGAGCAGTTCTTC
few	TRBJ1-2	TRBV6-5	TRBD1	CASSSGQDGYTF	TGTGCCAGCAGTTCCGGACAGGATGGCTACACCTTC
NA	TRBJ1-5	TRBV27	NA	CASSLRDSNQPQHF	TGTGCCAGCAGTTTAAGGGATAGCAATCAGCCCCAGCATTTT
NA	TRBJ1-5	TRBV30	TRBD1	CAWSVLGGSQPQHF	TGTGCCTGGAGTGTTCTAGGGGGCAGTCAGCCCCAGCATTTT
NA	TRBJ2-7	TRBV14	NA	CASSQTNRVHEQYF	TGTGCCAGCAGCCAGACTAACAGGGTCCACGAGCAGTACTTC
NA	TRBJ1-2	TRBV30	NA	CAWWEGGSYGYTF	TGTGCCTGGTGGGAGGGGGGAAGCTATGGCTACACCTTC
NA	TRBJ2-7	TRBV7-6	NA	CASSLDFGISYEQYF	TGTGCCAGCAGCTTAGATTTCGGTATCTCCTACGAGCAGTACTTC
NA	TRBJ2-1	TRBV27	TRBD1	CASRQGNFGEQFF	TGTGCCAGCCGACAGGGGAACTTCGGTGAGCAGTTCTTC
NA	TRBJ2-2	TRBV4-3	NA	CASSRAWNTGELFF	TGCGCCAGCAGCCGGGCCTGGAACACCGGGGAGCTGTTTTTT
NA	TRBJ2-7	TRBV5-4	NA	CASSLLVGEDEQYF	TGTGCCAGCAGCTTGCTGGTGGGGGAGGACGAGCAGTACTTC
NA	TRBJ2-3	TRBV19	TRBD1	CASRTGQGKSDTQYF	TGTGCCAGTAGGACGGGACAGGGGAAGTCAGATACGCAGTATTTT
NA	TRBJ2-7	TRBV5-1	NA	CASSPTVGGTYEQYF	TGCGCCAGCAGCCCAACCGTCGGGGGTACCTACGAGCAGTACTTC
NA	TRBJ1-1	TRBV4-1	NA	CASSQGLTAGLGAFF	TGCGCCAGCAGCCAAGGTCTGACAGCCGGTCTTGGAGCTTTCTTT
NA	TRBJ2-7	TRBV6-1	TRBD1	CASSELRTGTYEQYF	TGTGCCAGCAGTGAACTTAGGACAGGGACCTACGAGCAGTACTTC
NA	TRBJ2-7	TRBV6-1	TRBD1	CASSGGTGKTYEQYF	TGTGCCAGCAGTGGGGGGACAGGGAAGACCTACGAGCAGTACTTC
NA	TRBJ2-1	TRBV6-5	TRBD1	CASSTGTAYNEQFF	TGTGCCAGCAGTACCGGGACAGCCTACAATGAGCAGTTCTTC
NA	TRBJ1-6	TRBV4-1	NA	CASSQIGRDNSPLHF	TGCGCCAGCAGCCAAATCGGACGGGACAATTCACCCCTCCACTTT
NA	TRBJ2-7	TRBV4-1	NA	CASSQDWGVYEQYF	TGCGCCAGCAGCCAAGACTGGGGGGTCTACGAGCAGTACTTC
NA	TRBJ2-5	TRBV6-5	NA	CASSYLGLQETQYF	TGTGCCAGCAGTTACCTCGGCCTCCAAGAGACCCAGTACTTC
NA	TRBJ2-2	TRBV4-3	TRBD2	CASSQKAGTRGTGELFF	TGCGCCAGCAGCCAGAAGGCCGGGACTAGAGGAACCGGGGAGCTGTTTTTT
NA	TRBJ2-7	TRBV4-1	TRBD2	CASSQGASGSGEQYF	TGCGCCAGCAGCCAGGGGGCTAGCGGGAGTGGTGAGCAGTACTTC
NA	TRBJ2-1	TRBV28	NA	CASSIPQLTGLSSYNEQFF	TGTGCCAGCAGTATCCCCCAGCTCACAGGGTTGAGCTCCTACAATGAGCAGTTCTTC
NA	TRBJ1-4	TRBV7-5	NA	CARSLSPGRELFF	TGTGCCAGAAGCCTATCTCCCGGACGGGAACTGTTTTTT
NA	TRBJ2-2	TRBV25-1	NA	CASTNTGELFF	TGTGCCAGCACAAACACCGGGGAGCTGTTTTTT
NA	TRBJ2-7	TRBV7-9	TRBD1	CASSLEPGQAWEQYF	TGTGCCAGCAGCTTAGAACCGGGACAGGCCTGGGAGCAGTACTTC
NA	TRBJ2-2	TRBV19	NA	CASSIVTTGELFF	TGTGCCAGTAGTATAGTAACAACCGGGGAGCTGTTTTTT
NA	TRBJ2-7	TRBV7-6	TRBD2	CASSLELAGGPVGQYF	TGTGCCAGCAGCTTAGAGCTAGCGGGGGGGCCAGTCGGGCAGTACTTC
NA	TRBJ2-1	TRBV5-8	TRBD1	CASSFGQGANEQFF	TGTGCCAGCAGCTTCGGACAGGGGGCCAATGAGCAGTTCTTC